This paragraph covers one T cell receptor beta chain sequence. Under the authors' procedure: Reference gene primer amplification gave nucleated cell count estimates. The protocol was immunoSEQ multiplex PCR, while the TCRdb copy is restricted to in-frame clones and leaves out a portion. That table gives V, J and clone size, and the DNA gave D and trimming. The repertoire holds 65,000 to 75,000 clones, with 84% as singletons. This specimen comes from a study of blood T cell repertoires in COVID-19. The wider study: The United States, Italy and Spain supplied acute and convalescent COVID-19 samples. PBMCs, B-cell-depleted T cells, or T cells provided the cDNA or gDNA that made up the material.

The germline V and J ends were trimmed by 3 bases and 8 bases, with 11 bases remaining between them. This CDR3 spans 14 amino acids. CDR1 and CDR2 (germline): SNHLY, FYNNEI. The chain carries TRBV2 and TRBJ1-6; TRBD1 might be the D (5 bases). The source of this sequence is a woman in her fifties or sixties with acute or convalescent COVID-19. The sample was peripheral blood. The chain's CDR3 is CASSDRAQDSPLHF. CDR3 in DNA: TGTGCCAGCAGTGATCGGGCACAGGATTCACCCCTCCACTTT. Drawing the rest from reference TRBV2 and TRBJ1-6, the complete variable domain is EPEVTQTPSHQVTQMGQEVILRCVPISNHLYFYWYRQILGQKVEFLVSFYNNEISEKSEIFDDQFSVERPDGSNFTLKIRSTKLEDSAMYFCASSDRAQDSPLHFGNGTRLTVT.